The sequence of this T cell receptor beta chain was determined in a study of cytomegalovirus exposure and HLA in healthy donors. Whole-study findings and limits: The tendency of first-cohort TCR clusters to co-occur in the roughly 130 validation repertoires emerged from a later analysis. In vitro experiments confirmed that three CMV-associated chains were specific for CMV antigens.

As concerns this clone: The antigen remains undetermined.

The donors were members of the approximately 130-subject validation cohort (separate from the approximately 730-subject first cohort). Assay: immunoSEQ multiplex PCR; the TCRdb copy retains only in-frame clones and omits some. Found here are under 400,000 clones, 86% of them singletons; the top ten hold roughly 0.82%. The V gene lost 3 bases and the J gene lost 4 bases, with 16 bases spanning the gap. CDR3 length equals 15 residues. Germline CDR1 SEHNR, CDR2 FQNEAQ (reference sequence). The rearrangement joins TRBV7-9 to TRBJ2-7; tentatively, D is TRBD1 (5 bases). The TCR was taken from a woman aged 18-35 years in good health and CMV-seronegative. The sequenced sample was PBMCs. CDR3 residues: CASSFLLGDPYEQYF. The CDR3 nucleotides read TGTGCCAGCAGCTTTCTTTTAGGGGATCCATACGAGCAGTACTTC.